The rows below give T cell receptor beta chains drawn from one sample of a study of blood T cell repertoires in COVID-19. Clones were read by immunoSEQ multiplex PCR, and TCRdb kept only the in-frame ones, dropping some. The table has about 130,000 clones, 70% to 90% seen once. The specimen sequenced was peripheral blood. These receptors came from a man between 70 and 80 years old with active COVID-19. The CDR3 runs from the conserved cysteine through the conserved F or W. The D gene is left open where the match is weak. Rows give clone size only sometimes, using once, few, many, or a class for an expanded clone.

D	V	size	J	CDR3	DNA
-	TRBV10-2	-	TRBJ2-7	CASRFDSGAYEQYF	TGCGCCAGCAGGTTCGACTCCGGGGCCTACGAGCAGTACTTC
TRBD1	TRBV5-1	-	TRBJ1-1	CASGQQGANTEAFF	TGCGCCAGCGGTCAACAGGGGGCGAACACTGAAGCTTTCTTT
-	TRBV6-6	-	TRBJ1-3	CASSLDSPDFPSGNTIYF	TGTGCCAGCAGTCTCGACAGCCCCGACTTCCCCTCTGGAAACACCATATATTTT
TRBD2	TRBV9	-	TRBJ2-1	CASSVQTSPINEQFF	TGTGCCAGCAGCGTCCAGACTAGCCCCATCAATGAGCAGTTCTTC
-	TRBV20-1	-	TRBJ2-4	CSASHPLAKNIQYF	TGCAGTGCTAGTCACCCACTAGCCAAAAACATTCAGTACTTC
-	TRBV18	-	TRBJ1-6	CASSSASSYNSPLHF	TGTGCCAGCTCAAGTGCGAGCTCCTATAATTCACCCCTCCACTTT
TRBD1	TRBV15	-	TRBJ2-7	CATSADRGVSSLYEQYF	TGTGCCACCAGCGCCGACAGGGGGGTCTCATCCCTCTACGAGCAGTACTTC
-	TRBV21-1	-	TRBJ1-3	CASSKAPGLYKSSGNTIYF	TGTGCCAGCAGCAAAGCCCCGGGACTCTATAAGAGCTCTGGAAACACCATATATTTT
-	TRBV18	-	TRBJ2-3	CASSPEADTQYF	TGTGCCAGCTCACCAGAGGCAGATACGCAGTATTTT
-	TRBV6-5	-	TRBJ2-7	CASSTRTAPYEQYF	TGTGCCAGCAGTACCCGGACAGCCCCCTACGAGCAGTACTTC
TRBD1	TRBV5-6	-	TRBJ1-1	CASSLRTGVANTEAFF	TGTGCCAGCAGCCTCCGGACAGGGGTGGCGAACACTGAAGCTTTCTTT
-	TRBV4-1	-	TRBJ2-5	CASRANQETQYF	TGCGCCAGCAGAGCGAACCAAGAGACCCAGTACTTC
TRBD1	TRBV7-2	few	TRBJ2-2	CASSAQLTGHTGELFF	TGTGCCAGCAGCGCCCAACTGACAGGGCACACCGGGGAGCTGTTTTTT
TRBD1	TRBV19	-	TRBJ1-2	CASTPDRRDGYTF	TGTGCCAGTACCCCGGACAGGAGGGATGGCTACACCTTC
-	TRBV27	few	TRBJ1-5	CASSKLYSNQPQHF	TGTGCCAGCAGCAAACTCTATAGCAATCAGCCCCAGCATTTT
-	TRBV7-9	-	TRBJ2-7	CASSFPSAGAGGEQYF	TGTGCCAGCAGCTTTCCGTCGGCAGGGGCTGGGGGCGAGCAGTACTTC
-	TRBV5-1	once	TRBJ2-1	CASSLVPPRRGAYNEQFF	TGCGCCAGCAGCTTGGTGCCCCCCCGCAGGGGGGCCTACAATGAGCAGTTCTTC
-	TRBV18	-	TRBJ1-6	CASSPIDSLNSPLHF	TGTGCCAGCTCACCGATAGACAGCCTAAATTCACCCCTCCACTTT
-	TRBV18	few	TRBJ2-4	CASSPPKLKNIQYF	TGTGCCAGCTCACCACCTAAACTCAAAAACATTCAGTACTTC
-	TRBV28	-	TRBJ1-6	CASSFTGDNSPLHF	TGTGCCAGCAGTTTCACGGGGGATAATTCACCCCTCCACTTT